This TCR beta chain was documented in a study of cytomegalovirus exposure and HLA in healthy donors. CDR3 length: 16 amino acids. Germline V gene data show CDR1 as SGHAT and CDR2 as FQNNGV. Trimming left V 5 bases short and J 2 bases short, with 17 bases between. The PCR made use of 60 Vbeta and 13 Jbeta primers. Profiling relied on immunoSEQ multiplex PCR, and the TCRdb table lists in-frame clones only, not all of them. This table holds around 150,000 clones, 79% found once. Concerning this clone itself: Antigen specificity is unknown.

Study-wide points: Cytomegalovirus-associated status was assigned to about 170 TCR beta chains. TCR beta sequences numbering under 20,000 were associated with HLA alleles at 0.05 false discovery rate in a later analysis.

Nominal health characterized the donors when sampled, though unrecorded immune exposures were likely. Input material: PBMCs. The clonotype originates from a man aged 35 to 55 in good health and CMV-seronegative. V gene TRBV11-2 combines with J gene TRBJ2-3; D may be TRBD2 (6 bases). The CDR3 DNA reads TGTGCCAGCAGCCTCAGTCCGGGACTCAACACAGATACGCAGTATTTT. Its protein product is CASSLSPGLNTDTQYF.